This T cell receptor (beta chain) was profiled in a study of T cell repertoires in cytomegalovirus infection. Findings and limits, study-wide: Dominant in the ex vivo response were TCR beta clonotypes restricted by HLA-C and specific for CMV. Adding up the frequency of public TCR beta families identified people who carried CMV plus the relevant HLA.

Germline loops: CDR1 SGHTA, CDR2 FQGTGA. J was trimmed by 7 bases and V by 6 bases; bases with no gene match: 4. The CDR3 runs to 13 residues. Remarks on this clonotype: Its antigen is not identified.

TCRdb called the reads again in MiXCR, with one record for every CDR3 protein. The table lists around 540,000 distinct CDR3 sequences, about 33% of them singletons. The sample in question was cultured PBMCs, obtained from culture after CMV antigen stimulation. The TCR comes from a human donor in good health (CMV status not recorded). Some clones in this sample may be carry-over from other donors' samples. The gene calls are TRBV7-3 and TRBJ2-1; 9 bases are a match to TRBD2. CDR3 bases: TGTGCCAGCAGTCGAGGACTAGCGAATGAGCAGTTCTTC. Translated, it gives CASSRGLANEQFF.